The present TCR beta chain was sequenced within a study of T-cell reconstitution after alpha-beta-depleted transplantation in children. Preparation of the TCRbeta library used unique molecular identifiers. MiXCR, applied by TCRdb to the PCR reads, yields one record per CDR3 protein. The repertoire holds tens of thousands of distinct CDR3 sequences, with less than 20% as singletons. The ends lost 7 bases at V and 10 bases at J; junction bases unmatched: 7. CDR3 length: 13 amino acids. In germline, CDR1 is KGHDR, CDR2 SFDVKD. The count of this clonotype is one. This rearrangement joins TRBV24-1 to TRBJ2-3; the match to TRBD1 covers 10 bases. The starting material was PBMCs, mostly from graft donor cells, obtained 180 days after TCRalphabeta/CD19-depleted stem cell transplant. The sequence came from a male patient aged 2 to 10 who had a stem cell transplant for acute lymphoblastic leukemia, so the T cells may come from the graft donor. CDR3 in amino acids: CATSPGTGASQYF. The CDR3 DNA follows: TGTGCCACCAGCCCCGGGACAGGGGCCTCGCAGTATTTT.